The 26 T cell receptor beta chains below come from one sample, sequenced in a study of blood T cell repertoires in COVID-19. TCRdb keeps only in-frame clones here, not all; method: immunoSEQ multiplex PCR. Among 380,000 or so clones listed, around 87% were seen once. Sequenced input: PBMCs or T cells enriched from blood (not recorded which). The receptors derive from a man aged 25-45 years who had recovered from COVID-19.

The rearrangement joins TRBV5-1 to TRBJ2-3; TRBD1 aligns across 12 bases. There are 15 residues in the CDR3. Germline V lookup: CDR1 SGHRS, CDR2 YFSETQ. V lost 4 bases, J lost 5 bases, and 5 bases stayed unmatched. Written as DNA, the CDR3 is TGCGCCAGCAGCGGCGGGACAGGGGGCAAAGATACGCAGTATTTT. Its translation is CASSGGTGGKDTQYF. Based on the CDR3 plus reference TRBV5-1 and TRBJ2-3, the full variable domain is KAGVTQTPRYLIKTRGQQVTLSCSPISGHRSVSWYQQTPGQGLQFLFEYFSETQRNKGNFPGRFSGRQFSNSRSEMNVSTLELGDSALYLCASSGGTGGKDTQYFGPGTRLTVL.

This clone has just one count. The rearrangement links TRBV3-1 (or the pseudogene TRBV3-2) to TRBJ2-3; D ambiguous. Germline V lookup: CDR1 LGHDT, CDR2 YNNKEL (reference sequence). V lost 5 bases, J lost 2 bases, and 11 bases lay in between. This CDR3 is 14 amino acids long. The CDR3 sequence is CASSTLQNTDTQYF. CDR3 DNA: TGTGCCAGCAGCACATTACAGAACACAGATACGCAGTATTTT.

The chain combines TRBV7-2 with TRBJ1-5; possibly TRBD1 for D (6 bases). The CDR3 covers 16 residues. V lost 5 bases, J lost 7 bases, and 21 bases lay in between. CDR1 and CDR2 from the germline V gene are SGHTA and FQGNSA. The CDR3 DNA reads as TGTGCCAGCAGCCCCTCAGGGGTGGGTGCCAGACAGCCCCAGCATTTT. Amino acids: CASSPSGVGARQPQHF.

The chain is built from TRBV4-3 and TRBJ1-1; tentative D call: TRBD1 (6 bases). With 0 bases removed from V and 10 bases from J, the gap between germline ends came to 15 bases. Germline CDR1 reads LGHNA; CDR2 reads YSLEER. The CDR3 totals 14 residues. CDR3 bases: TGCGCCAGCAGCCAAGATGGGCTATCCAGGGGAGCTTTCTTT. This codes for CASSQDGLSRGAFF.

The CDR3 coding sequence is TGTGCCAGCAGCCTGTTAGATTGGTGGGGCTACACCTTC. Translating gives CASSLLDWWGYTF. The genes are TRBV7-2 and TRBJ1-2; D gene uncertain. V dropped 5 bases and J dropped 8 bases, with 15 bases sitting between them. CDR1 SGHTA and CDR2 FQGNSA come from the germline V gene. CDR3 length: 13 residues.

The J gene is TRBJ1-6, the V gene TRBV7-6; 9 bases map to TRBD1. After removal of 1 base from V and 6 bases from J, the junction contained 10 bases not matched to a gene. The CDR3 is 18 amino acids. The germline V gene has CDR1 SGHVS and CDR2 FNYEAQ. The DNA of the CDR3 is TGTGCCAGCAGCTTAGAGCCCACAGGGGGCAGGACTAATTCACCCCTCCACTTT. The encoded protein is CASSLEPTGGRTNSPLHF.

V gene TRBV2 combines with J gene TRBJ1-1; D gene unclear. The germline V and J ends were trimmed by 0 bases and 1 base, with 12 bases remaining between them. The CDR3 is 16 amino acids. Germline CDR1 is SNHLY and CDR2 is FYNNEI. CDR3 nucleotide sequence: TGTGCCAGCAGTGAAGCTTACTTAGACTGGAACACTGAAGCTTTCTTT. Its protein is CASSEAYLDWNTEAFF.

The J gene is TRBJ2-1, the V gene TRBV9; 9 positions match TRBD1. The CDR3 totals 16 residues. From germline, CDR1 is SGDLS and CDR2 YYNGEE. J gave up 7 bases and V 2 bases, and 10 bases lay outside the gene matches. Here the CDR3 DNA reads TGTGCCAGCAGCGTTGGTTCAGGGACAGGGAATAATGAGCAGTTCTTC. Residues: CASSVGSGTGNNEQFF.

V and J are TRBV5-6 and TRBJ2-7; 8 bases fit TRBD1. Germline values: CDR1 SGHDT, CDR2 YYEEEE. Trimming took 4 bases from V and 5 from J; bases not matched to a gene: 8. The CDR3 is 14 amino acids. The CDR3 spells CASSRQGPLDEQYF. For the CDR3, the DNA is TGTGCCAGCAGCCGACAGGGGCCCTTGGACGAGCAGTACTTC.

Note on this clone: The sample holds other DNA sequences that translate to the same CDR3. CDR3 in DNA: TGCGCCAGCAGCCAAGGACTAGAGTACGAGCAGTACTTC. Translation gives CASSQGLEYEQYF. The J gene is TRBJ2-7, the V gene TRBV4-1, with D maybe TRBD2 (6 bases). The CDR3 spans 13 residues. The V end was cut by 1 base, the J end by 4 bases, with 8 bases between. CDR1 and CDR2 (germline): MGHRA, YSYEKL.

Only a few counts were recorded for this clone. The chain couples TRBV6-5 to TRBJ2-2, with 7 bases lining up with TRBD1. J gave up 6 bases and V 0 bases, and 1 base lay outside the gene matches. The CDR3 covers 14 residues. The V gene's germline CDR1 is MNHEY and CDR2 SVGAGI. The CDR3 loop reads CASSYSDRAGELFF. The CDR3 bases are TGTGCCAGCAGTTACTCTGACAGGGCCGGGGAGCTGTTTTTT.

This clone was detected once. The genes are TRBV25-1 and TRBJ1-2; D is uncertain. The CDR3 extends over 11 amino acids. Germline assignment: CDR1 MGHDK and CDR2 SYGVNS. The V gene lost 6 bases and the J gene lost 8 bases, with 10 bases spanning the gap. CDR3 sequence: CASSIGGGYTF. Written as DNA, the CDR3 is TGTGCCAGCAGCATCGGAGGGGGCTACACCTTC.

This rearrangement joins TRBV9 to TRBJ1-6; TRBD1 agrees at 9 bases. This CDR3 is built from 16 residues. Trimming removed 3 bases from V and 8 bases from J; junction bases left unmatched: 9. The germline CDR1 and CDR2 sequences are SGDLS and YYNGEE. The CDR3 sequence is CASSGFRDRVDSPLHF. CDR3 nucleotide sequence: TGTGCCAGCAGCGGATTCCGGGACAGGGTGGATTCACCCCTCCACTTT.

A word on this clone: This could be a read error, since a much larger clone is one nucleotide away. The sample has other DNA sequences that encode this CDR3 too. The chain has TRBV12-3 or TRBV12-4 and TRBJ1-2, with TRBD1 as a possible D gene (5 bases). The CDR3 covers 13 residues. V was clipped by 1 base and J by 2 bases, with 5 bases between them. CDR3 in DNA: TGTGCCAGCAGTTTAGACAGGAACTATGGCTACACCTTC. Translating gives CASSLDRNYGYTF.

With regard to this clone: A junction end diverges from the germline sequence, so it may reflect a read error. Distinct nucleotide sequences in the sample also encode this CDR3. V gene TRBV19 combines with J gene TRBJ1-1, with 7 bases lining up with TRBD1. The CDR3 runs 14 residues. The germline V gene encodes CDR1 LNHDA and CDR2 SQIVND (reference sequence). The CDR3 nucleotides are TGTGCCAGTACCTCCGGGACAGTGAACACTGAGGCTTTCTTT. This translates into CASTSGTVNTEAFF.

The chain uses TRBV19 and TRBJ1-6; TRBD1 matches 9 bases. This CDR3 contains 14 residues. From germline, CDR1 is LNHDA and CDR2 SQIVND (reference sequence). The junction had 4 bases not matched to a gene; V was cut back by 3 bases and J by 10 bases. The CDR3 sequence is CASSITGGRSPLHF. For the CDR3, the DNA is TGTGCCAGTAGTATTACAGGGGGCAGGTCACCCCTCCACTTT.

The chain carries TRBV12-5 and TRBJ2-5; 8 nucleotides line up with TRBD1. The end of the DNA fits TRBJ2-7 better, so the J call may be wrong. Germline V gives CDR1 LGHNT, CDR2 FRNRAP. The length of the CDR3 is 13 residues. The CDR3 protein is CASGPTGVYEQYF. The CDR3 DNA reads as TGTGCTAGTGGTCCGACAGGGGTCTACGAGCAGTACTTC.

J is TRBJ2-5 and V is TRBV19, with unresolved D. The V gene's germline CDR1 is LNHDA and CDR2 SQIVND (reference sequence). V lost 4 bases, J lost 4 bases, and 10 bases lay in between. The length of the CDR3 is 13 residues. CDR3 in amino acids: CASSRQEPETQYF. In DNA form, the CDR3 reads TGTGCCAGTAGTAGGCAGGAACCAGAGACCCAGTACTTC. Full variable domain (rest looked up from reference TRBV19 and TRBJ2-5): DGGITQSPKYLFRKEGQNVTLSCEQNLNHDAMYWYRQDPGQGLRLIYYSQIVNDFQKGDIAEGYSVSREKKESFPLTVTSAQKNPTAFYLCASSRQEPETQYFGPGTRLLVL.

J is TRBJ2-4 and V is TRBV11-2, with 8 bases that match TRBD2. Germline V gives CDR1 SGHAT, CDR2 FQNNGV. After removal of 3 bases from V and 7 bases from J, the junction contained 5 bases not matched to a gene. This CDR3 contains 14 residues. The CDR3 reads CASSFGGGRNIQYF. The CDR3 nucleotides read TGTGCCAGCAGCTTCGGGGGGGGTAGGAACATTCAGTACTTC.

A single count supports this clone. V gene TRBV2 combines with J gene TRBJ2-2; the D gene is possibly TRBD1 (5 bases). Trimming took off 6 bases at V and 3 bases at J, with 17 bases between the two ends. The CDR3 runs 16 residues. Germline V gene data show CDR1 as SNHLY and CDR2 as FYNNEI. CDR3 bases: TGTGCCAGCAGGAATAAACGGATAGGGGACACCGGGGAGCTGTTTTTT. It encodes CASRNKRIGDTGELFF.

The chain couples TRBV15 to TRBJ1-4; TRBD1 might be the D (5 bases). Germline CDR1 LNHNV, CDR2 YYDKDF (reference sequence). Trimming cost V 0 bases and J 8 bases, with 13 bases left between them. This CDR3 has 15 residues. In DNA, the CDR3 is TGTGCCACCAGCAGAGAGGGGGGTAGCTTAGAAAAACTGTTTTTT. Its translation is CATSREGGSLEKLFF.

CDR3 sequence: CASSRTGGSDYGYTF. The CDR3 nucleotides read TGCGCCAGCAGTCGGACAGGGGGATCAGACTATGGCTACACCTTC. The J gene is TRBJ1-2, the V gene TRBV5-1, with TRBD1 matching 10 bases. After removal of 5 bases from V and 3 bases from J, the junction contained 7 bases not matched to a gene. This CDR3 contains 15 residues. Per the germline V gene, CDR1 is SGHRS and CDR2 is YFSETQ.

This chain uses TRBV7-9 with TRBJ2-5; 7 bases line up with TRBD2. Germline-derived CDR1 and CDR2 are SEHNR and FQNEAQ (reference sequence). The CDR3 contains 17 residues. The junction had 12 bases not matched to a gene; V was cut back by 5 bases and J by 0 bases. The CDR3 DNA reads TGTGCCAGCAGCCGGGGTTTCATCGCGGGGGACCAAGAGACCCAGTACTTC. Translation: CASSRGFIAGDQETQYF.

The chain recombines TRBV7-4 with TRBJ1-5; TRBD1 matches 11 bases. V was clipped by 4 bases and J by 4 bases; unmatched bases: 12. This CDR3 is built from 18 residues. Germline V gene lookup returns CDR1 SGHVT and CDR2 SQSDAQ. CDR3 DNA: TGTGCCAGCAGCTCCCGGACAGGGGGCTCCCCCCCTAATCAGCCCCAGCATTTT. Its protein product is CASSSRTGGSPPNQPQHF.

This chain links TRBV15 with TRBJ2-3, with TRBD2 matching 12 bases. Per germline, CDR1 LNHNV and CDR2 YYDKDF (reference sequence). The V and J ends lost 4 bases and 2 bases, in that order; junction bases with no gene match: 10. CDR3 length: 18 amino acids. Written as DNA, the CDR3 is TGTGCCACCAGCAAACGGACTAGCGGGGCCGATAACACAGATACGCAGTATTTT. Protein: CATSKRTSGADNTDTQYF. Full variable domain (missing parts from reference TRBV15 and TRBJ2-3): DAMVIQNPRYQVTQFGKPVTLSCSQTLNHNVMYWYQQKSSQAPKLLFHYYDKDFNNEADTPDNFQSRRPNTSFCFLDIRSPGLGDTAMYLCATSKRTSGADNTDTQYFGPGTRLTVL.

This chain joins TRBV7-8 and TRBJ1-4, with TRBD1 matching 8 bases. Germline lookup yields CDR1 SGHVS and CDR2 FQNEAQ. CDR3 length: 13 amino acids. Trimming took 6 bases from V and 8 from J; bases not matched to a gene: 5. The CDR3 bases are TGTGCCAGCAGGCCTGGGACAGGCGAAAAACTGTTTTTT. Amino acid sequence: CASRPGTGEKLFF. Combining the CDR3 with reference TRBV7-8 and TRBJ1-4 gives the whole variable domain GAGVSQSPRYKVAKRGQDVALRCDPISGHVSLFWYQQALGQGPEFLTYFQNEAQLDKSGLPSDRFFAERPEGSVSTLKIQRTQQEDSAVYLCASRPGTGEKLFFGSGTQLSVL.